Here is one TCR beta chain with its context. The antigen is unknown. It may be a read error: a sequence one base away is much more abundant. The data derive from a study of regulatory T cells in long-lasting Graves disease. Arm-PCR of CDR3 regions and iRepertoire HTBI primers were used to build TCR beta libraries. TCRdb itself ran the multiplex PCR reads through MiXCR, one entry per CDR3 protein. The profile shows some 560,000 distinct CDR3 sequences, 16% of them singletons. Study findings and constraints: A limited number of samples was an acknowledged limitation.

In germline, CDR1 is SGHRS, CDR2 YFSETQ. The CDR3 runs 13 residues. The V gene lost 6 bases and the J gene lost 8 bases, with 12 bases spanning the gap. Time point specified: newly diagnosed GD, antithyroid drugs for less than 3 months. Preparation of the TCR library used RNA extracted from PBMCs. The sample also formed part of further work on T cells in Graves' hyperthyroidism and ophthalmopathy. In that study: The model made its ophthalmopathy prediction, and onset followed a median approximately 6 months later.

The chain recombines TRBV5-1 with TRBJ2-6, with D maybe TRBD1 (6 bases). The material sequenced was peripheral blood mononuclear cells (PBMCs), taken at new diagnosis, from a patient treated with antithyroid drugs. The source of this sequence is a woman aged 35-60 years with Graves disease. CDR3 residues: CASKRDTTNVLTF. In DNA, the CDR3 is TGCGCCAGCAAGAGGGACACGACCAACGTCCTGACTTTC.